The 10 T cell receptor beta chains in this list originate from one sample, sequenced in a study of identical twins (TCRdb year 2016). Library method: 5' RACE. The sample was run on an Illumina HiSeq 2000. The public reads were reanalyzed by TCRdb: fastp trimming at Q25, MiXCR alignment, in-frame beta chains only. Here each entry gathers all rows of one CDR3 protein and keeps the most common genes and DNA. The sample data list around 290,000 distinct CDR3 sequences, and roughly 9.7% of these were observed just once. 6% to 8.5% of the sample is taken by the ten largest. The same sample was also studied in work on yellow fever vaccine responses in identical twins.

The sample comprised CD8+ T cells sorted from blood. The origin of the receptors is a young woman in good health.

This clonotype occurred many times. The chain uses TRBV11-1 and TRBJ2-1; D is undetermined. CDR1 is SGHAT and CDR2 is FQDESV in the germline V gene (reference sequence). Between the trimmed V and J ends, which lost 6 bases and 5 bases, there was a span of 26 bases. This CDR3 spans 18 amino acids. The CDR3 region has the DNA TGTGCCAGCAGTGTTGGGCTTCTGCAGGTCGTTCTTGACAATGAGCAGTTCTTC. It is translated as CASSVGLLQVVLDNEQFF.

This clonotype was counted at least ten times. The chain links TRBV24-1 to TRBJ2-2; maybe TRBD2 (6 bases). This CDR3 region has 14 residues. Germline V gene lookup returns CDR1 KGHDR and CDR2 SFDVKD. V was pared by 3 bases and J by 6 bases, with 10 bases between. In DNA form, the CDR3 reads TGTGCCACCAGTGATCCGGGGGATTCCGGGGAGCTGTTTTTT. It specifies CATSDPGDSGELFF.

The rearrangement joins TRBV5-4 to TRBJ2-1, with D tentatively TRBD2 (6 bases). Germline assignment: CDR1 SGHNT and CDR2 YYREEE (reference sequence). This CDR3 is built from 14 residues. Trimming pared 0 bases from V and 12 bases from J, leaving 16 bases between. CDR3 DNA: TGTGCCAGCAGCTTGGATGATGGCGGGGCGGGGCAGTTCTTC. This translates into CASSLDDGGAGQFF.

The chain is built from TRBV4-3 and TRBJ2-7; the D gene is possibly TRBD2 (5 bases). Trimming took 0 bases from V and 2 from J, leaving 11 bases between them. Germline V gene data show CDR1 as LGHNA and CDR2 as YSLEER. The CDR3 sequence is 15 residues long. The CDR3: CASSQDLGLPYEQYF. CDR3 sequence (DNA): TGCGCCAGCAGCCAAGATCTTGGACTCCCCTACGAGCAGTACTTC.

This clonotype came up many times. The chain is built from TRBV27 and TRBJ2-1, with 12 bases aligning to TRBD2. V lost 5 bases and J lost 6; bases outside the gene matches: 2. CDR1 is MNHEY, CDR2 SMNVEV, per germline (reference sequence). This CDR3 region has 14 residues. The CDR3 here is CASSTSGGPNEQFF. CDR3 coding DNA: TGTGCCAGCAGTACTAGCGGGGGGCCCAATGAGCAGTTCTTC.

J is TRBJ2-2 and V is TRBV7-9, with 7 positions matching TRBD1. Losses at the gene ends were 5 bases for V and 4 bases for J; bases not matched to a gene: 7. This CDR3 has 15 amino acids. Per the germline V gene, CDR1 is SEHNR and CDR2 is FQNEAQ (reference sequence). CDR3 coding DNA: TGTGCCAGCAGCCCCGGGACAGTGGGCACCGGGGAGCTGTTTTTT. Translating it yields CASSPGTVGTGELFF.

This clonotype showed up just a few times. The chain carries TRBV6-2 or TRBV6-3 and TRBJ2-1, with D possibly matching TRBD1 (6 bases). Germline CDR1 is MNHEY and CDR2 is SVGEGT. This CDR3 comprises 13 residues. Trimming removed 2 bases from V and 9 bases from J, with 11 bases in between. CDR3 region: CASSYGDKLEQFF. The CDR3 DNA follows: TGTGCCAGCAGTTACGGGGACAAACTTGAGCAGTTCTTC.

This clonotype was found a few times. The J gene is TRBJ2-1, the V gene TRBV5-6; D assignment may be TRBD1 or TRBD2 (5 bases each). This CDR3 is 14 amino acids long. Germline-derived CDR1 and CDR2 are SGHDT and YYEEEE. The V end was cut by 3 bases, the J end by 5 bases, with 12 bases between. The CDR3 is CASSYGTANNEQFF. The CDR3 coding sequence is TGTGCCAGCAGCTACGGGACCGCTAACAATGAGCAGTTCTTC.

The J gene is TRBJ2-3, the V gene TRBV4-1; possibly TRBD2 for D (5 bases). V lost 2 bases, J lost 1 base, and 13 bases lay in between. From germline, CDR1 is MGHRA and CDR2 YSYEKL. CDR3 length: 16 residues. The DNA for the CDR3 is TGCGCCAGCAGCCAAAGGGAGAGGATGGGCACAGATACGCAGTATTTT. Translated: CASSQRERMGTDTQYF.

This clonotype was counted ten times or more. V and J are TRBV20-1 and TRBJ2-7; the match to TRBD1 covers 8 bases. V lost 4 bases, J lost 3 bases, and 8 bases stayed unmatched. This CDR3 has 14 residues. The germline V gene encodes CDR1 DFQATT and CDR2 SNEGSKA (reference sequence). The CDR3 nucleotides are TGCAGTGCTAAGGGACAGGCCGACCGCTACGAGCAGTACTTC. It encodes CSAKGQADRYEQYF.